These 13 T cell receptor beta chains were sequenced from one sample in a study of blood T cell repertoires in COVID-19. TCRdb keeps only in-frame clones here, not all; method: immunoSEQ multiplex PCR. Of 90,000 to 120,000 clones in the sample, 75% to 85% were seen once. The specimen was peripheral blood. The receptor set was obtained from a man in his sixties with acute or convalescent COVID-19.

V gene TRBV28 combines with J gene TRBJ1-6; no clear D gene. Germline CDR1 and CDR2: MDHEN and SYDVKM. CDR3 length: 15 amino acids. The V end was cut by 4 bases, the J end by 7 bases, with 14 bases between. DNA for the CDR3: TGTGCCAGCAGTTCGCCGAGCGCTGGAAATTCACCCCTCCACTTT. Translated, it gives CASSSPSAGNSPLHF.

J is TRBJ1-1 and V is TRBV5-3; unclear D gene. TRBV5-3 is filed as an ORF, its function uncertain. Trimming cost V 9 bases and J 1 base, with 19 bases left between them. The CDR3 covers 15 residues. In DNA, the CDR3 is TGTGCCAACCCAAGCCTCGACAAGCCGAACACTGAAGCTTTCTTT. Amino acids: CANPSLDKPNTEAFF.

This clone was seen only a few times. This chain connects TRBV29-1 to TRBJ1-2, with D possibly TRBD1 on 6 matching bases. This CDR3 contains 11 residues. The V end was cut by 3 bases, the J end by 8 bases, with 10 bases between. The germline CDR1 and CDR2 sequences are SQVTM and ANQGSEA. This CDR3 is CSVEVGAGYTF. The CDR3 region has the DNA TGCAGCGTTGAGGTGGGGGCCGGCTACACCTTC.

The chain has TRBV13 and TRBJ2-1; 11 bases align to TRBD2. The CDR3 covers 19 residues. The V segment lost 4 bases and the J segment 1 base; nucleotides outside the gene matches: 12. Looked up from germline, CDR1 is PRHDT and CDR2 is FYEKMQ (reference sequence). The CDR3 here is CASSSGTSGLLLSYNEQFF. The CDR3 nucleotides are TGTGCCAGCAGCTCTGGGACTAGCGGACTACTATTATCCTACAATGAGCAGTTCTTC.

The chain employs TRBV6-6 and TRBJ1-5; possible D gene TRBD1, 5 bases. Germline CDR1 MNHNY, CDR2 SVGAGI (reference sequence). Trimming removed 4 bases at V and 5 bases at J, with 15 bases between. This CDR3 has 15 amino acids. The CDR3 nucleotides are TGTGCCAGCAGTTCTCGACATACGGGGGATCAGCCCCAGCATTTT. Translated, it gives CASSSRHTGDQPQHF.

The chain carries TRBV2 and TRBJ1-1; 9 bases map to TRBD1. The CDR3 spans 13 residues. The J segment lost 5 bases and the V segment lost 4 bases, leaving 2 bases of the junction unmatched. Germline CDR1 and CDR2: SNHLY and FYNNEI. This chain's CDR3 is CASSGQGVTEAFF. DNA for the CDR3: TGTGCCAGCAGTGGACAGGGGGTAACTGAAGCTTTCTTT.

The rearrangement links TRBV15 to TRBJ2-3; D possibly corresponds to TRBD1 (5 bases). Germline CDR1 LNHNV, CDR2 YYDKDF (reference sequence). V gave up 10 bases and J gave up 0 bases, with 11 bases separating them. This CDR3 is built from 13 residues. The CDR3 protein is CAIRASSTDTQYF. CDR3 bases: TGTGCCATCAGGGCCTCTAGCACAGATACGCAGTATTTT.

This clone rates as medium-sized. Within the sample, other DNA sequences also encode this same CDR3. V is TRBV7-6 and J is TRBJ2-5; D gene ambiguous. The CDR3 has 11 residues. V was cut by 5 bases and J by 5 bases, with 6 bases left in between. Germline values: CDR1 SGHVS, CDR2 FNYEAQ. This CDR3 is CASSPGETQYF. Written as DNA, the CDR3 is TGTGCCAGCAGCCCCGGGGAGACCCAGTACTTC.

The rearrangement links TRBV6-1 to TRBJ1-1; no definite D call. V was cut by 6 bases and J by 1 base, with 9 bases left in between. This CDR3 region has 13 residues. Looked up from germline, CDR1 is MNHNS and CDR2 is SASEGT. The CDR3 DNA sequence: TGTGCCAGCAGACAATGGTCGAACACTGAAGCTTTCTTT. The encoded protein is CASRQWSNTEAFF.

The chain recombines TRBV13 with TRBJ2-7; 7 bases line up with TRBD1. CDR1 is PRHDT, CDR2 FYEKMQ, per germline (reference sequence). V lost 5 bases and J lost 1; bases outside the gene matches: 2. The CDR3 consists of 13 residues. As DNA, the CDR3 is TGTGCCAGCAGCCTGGACAGGTCCTACGAGCAGTACTTC. This translates into CASSLDRSYEQYF.

The chain employs TRBV6-6 and TRBJ1-3, with D hard to call. From germline, CDR1 is MNHNY and CDR2 SVGAGI (reference sequence). This CDR3 comprises 16 residues. V lost 2 bases, J lost 0 bases, and 11 bases lay in between. The DNA of the CDR3 is TGTGCCAGCAGTTACGGTCAGGTTTACTCTGGAAACACCATATATTTT. Translated, it gives CASSYGQVYSGNTIYF.

DNA for the CDR3: TGTGCCAGCAGCCAAGAGGGGTGGGACAGGAGGTACGAGCAGTACTTC. Protein: CASSQEGWDRRYEQYF. This chain uses TRBV14 with TRBJ2-7; 8 bases align to TRBD1. Trimming cost V 0 bases and J 4 bases; bases outside gene matches: 8. The germline V gene encodes CDR1 SGHDN and CDR2 FVKESK. The CDR3 consists of 16 residues.

The gene calls are TRBV19 and TRBJ1-5, with D perhaps TRBD1 (6 bases). CDR3 size: 15 residues. V was pared by 5 bases and J by 0 bases, with 11 bases between. The germline CDR1 and CDR2 sequences are LNHDA and SQIVND (reference sequence). The CDR3 is CASSVGQYSNQPQHF. The CDR3 DNA follows: TGTGCCAGTAGTGTAGGACAGTATAGCAATCAGCCCCAGCATTTT.